Described below is a single TCR beta chain sequence and its context. The sample is drawn from a study of cytomegalovirus exposure and HLA in healthy donors. Study as a whole: In an early release, HLA-typed donors contributed 77 million or so unique TCR sequences.

The CDR3 runs 15 residues. From germline, CDR1 is LNHDA and CDR2 SQIVND (reference sequence). V lost 6 bases to trimming and J lost 3 bases, with 18 bases between them. PCR primers comprised 60 Vbeta and 13 Jbeta primers. Sequencing was performed with immunoSEQ multiplex PCR; in TCRdb, only in-frame clones are kept and a portion is missing. The ten most abundant clones cover 5.5% to 7.5% of a sample with some 200,000 clones. The rearrangement joins TRBV19 to TRBJ2-7; tentative D call: TRBD1 (5 bases). Sequenced input: PBMCs. The receptor's source is a man aged 25-40 years in good health and CMV-seronegative. As DNA, the CDR3 is TGTGCCAGTAGCCTCTACGCAGGACACGGCTACGAGCAGTACTTC. Encoded protein: CASSLYAGHGYEQYF.